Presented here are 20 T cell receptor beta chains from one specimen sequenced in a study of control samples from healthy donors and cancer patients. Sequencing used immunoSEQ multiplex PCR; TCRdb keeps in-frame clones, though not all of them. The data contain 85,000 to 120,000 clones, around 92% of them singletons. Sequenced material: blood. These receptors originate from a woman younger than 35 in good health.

The chain's CDR3 is CASSRRVSSVEETQYF. The CDR3 DNA sequence: TGTGCCAGCAGCCGGCGGGTCAGTAGCGTTGAAGAGACCCAGTACTTC. The chain carries TRBV5-6 and TRBJ2-5, with D possibly being TRBD2 (5 bases). Trimming removed 4 bases at V and 3 bases at J, with 19 bases between. The CDR3 totals 16 residues. Germline assignment: CDR1 SGHDT and CDR2 YYEEEE. The whole variable domain, remainder taken from reference TRBV5-6 and TRBJ2-5, is DAGVTQSPTHLIKTRGQQVTLRCSPKSGHDTVSWYQQALGQGPQFIFQYYEEEERQRGNFPDRFSGHQFPNYSSELNVNALLLGDSALYLCASSRRVSSVEETQYFGPGTRLLVL.

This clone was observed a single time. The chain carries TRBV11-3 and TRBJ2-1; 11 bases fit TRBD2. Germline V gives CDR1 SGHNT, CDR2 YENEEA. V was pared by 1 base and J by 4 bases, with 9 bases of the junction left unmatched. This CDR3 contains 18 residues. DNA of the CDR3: TGTGCCAGCAGCTTAGGGTCTAGCGGGAGGATTAATTACAATGAGCAGTTCTTC. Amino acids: CASSLGSSGRINYNEQFF.

The CDR3 here is CTSSPPSGCCGSDEQFF. The CDR3 nucleotides are TGCACCAGCAGTCCGCCTAGCGGTTGCTGTGGGAGCGATGAGCAGTTCTTC. The chain employs TRBV1 and TRBJ2-1; TRBD2, as called in the table, went unchecked against the DNA. TRBV1 constitutes a pseudogene. This CDR3 has 17 residues.

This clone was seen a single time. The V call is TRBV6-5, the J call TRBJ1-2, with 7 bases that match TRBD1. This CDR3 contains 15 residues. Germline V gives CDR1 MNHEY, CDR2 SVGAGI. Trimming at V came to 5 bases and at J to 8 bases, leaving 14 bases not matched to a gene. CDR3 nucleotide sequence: TGTGCCAGCAGTCCGACCGACAGGGTGGACAGCGGCTACACCTTC. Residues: CASSPTDRVDSGYTF.

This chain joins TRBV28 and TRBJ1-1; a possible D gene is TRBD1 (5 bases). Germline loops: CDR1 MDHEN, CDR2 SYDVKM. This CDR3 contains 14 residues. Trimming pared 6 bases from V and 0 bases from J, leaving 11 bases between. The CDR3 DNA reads TGTGCCAGCAGCCTGACAGATATGAACACTGAAGCTTTCTTT. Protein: CASSLTDMNTEAFF. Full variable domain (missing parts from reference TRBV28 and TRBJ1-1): DVKVTQSSRYLVKRTGEKVFLECVQDMDHENMFWYRQDPGLGLRLIYFSYDVKMKEKGDIPEGYSVSREKKERFSLILESASTNQTSMYLCASSLTDMNTEAFFGQGTRLTVV.

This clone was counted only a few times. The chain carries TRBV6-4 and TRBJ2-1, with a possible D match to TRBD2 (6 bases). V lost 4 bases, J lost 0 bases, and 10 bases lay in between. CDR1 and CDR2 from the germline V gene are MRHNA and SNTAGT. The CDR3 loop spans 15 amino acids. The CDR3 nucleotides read TGTGCCAGCAGTGCGAAAGCGGGCTCCTACAATGAGCAGTTCTTC. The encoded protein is CASSAKAGSYNEQFF.

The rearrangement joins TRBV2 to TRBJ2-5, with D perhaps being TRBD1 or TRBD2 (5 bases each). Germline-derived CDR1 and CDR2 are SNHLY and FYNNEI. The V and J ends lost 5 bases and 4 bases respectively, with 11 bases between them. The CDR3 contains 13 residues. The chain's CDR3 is CASSSRDVETQYF. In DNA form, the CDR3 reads TGTGCCAGCAGTTCCCGGGACGTAGAGACCCAGTACTTC.

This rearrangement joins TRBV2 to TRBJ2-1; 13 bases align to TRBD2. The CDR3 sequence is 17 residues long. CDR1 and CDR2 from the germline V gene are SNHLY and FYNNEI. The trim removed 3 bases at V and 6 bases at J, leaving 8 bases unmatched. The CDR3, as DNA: TGTGCCAGCAGTGATTCTCTACTAGCGGGGGGGCGCAATGAGCAGTTCTTC. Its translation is CASSDSLLAGGRNEQFF. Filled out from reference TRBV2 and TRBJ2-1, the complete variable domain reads EPEVTQTPSHQVTQMGQEVILRCVPISNHLYFYWYRQILGQKVEFLVSFYNNEISEKSEIFDDQFSVERPDGSNFTLKIRSTKLEDSAMYFCASSDSLLAGGRNEQFFGPGTRLTVL.

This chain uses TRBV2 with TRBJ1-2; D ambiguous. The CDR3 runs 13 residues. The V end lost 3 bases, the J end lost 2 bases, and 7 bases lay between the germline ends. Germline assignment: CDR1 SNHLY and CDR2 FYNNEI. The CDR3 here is CASSDSLNYGYTF. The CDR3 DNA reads TGTGCCAGCAGTGACTCTTTAAACTATGGCTACACCTTC.

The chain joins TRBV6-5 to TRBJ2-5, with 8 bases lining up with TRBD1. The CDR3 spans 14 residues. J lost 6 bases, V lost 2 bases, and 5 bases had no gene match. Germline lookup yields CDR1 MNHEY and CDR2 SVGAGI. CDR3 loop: CASSYRQGIQTQYF. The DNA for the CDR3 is TGTGCCAGCAGTTACAGACAGGGGATACAGACCCAGTACTTC.

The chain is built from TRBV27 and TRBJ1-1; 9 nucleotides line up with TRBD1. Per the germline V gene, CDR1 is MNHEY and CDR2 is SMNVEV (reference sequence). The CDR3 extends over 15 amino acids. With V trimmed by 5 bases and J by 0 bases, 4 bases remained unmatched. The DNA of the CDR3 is TGTGCCAGCAGTCCACGACAGGGGGTGAACACTGAAGCTTTCTTT. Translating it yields CASSPRQGVNTEAFF.

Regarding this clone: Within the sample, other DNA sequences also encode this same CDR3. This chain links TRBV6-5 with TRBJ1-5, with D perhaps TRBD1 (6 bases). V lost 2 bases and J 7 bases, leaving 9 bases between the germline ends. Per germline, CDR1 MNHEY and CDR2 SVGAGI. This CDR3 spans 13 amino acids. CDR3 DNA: TGTGCCAGCAGTTACAGGGGGGACCAGCCCCAGCATTTT. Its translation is CASSYRGDQPQHF.

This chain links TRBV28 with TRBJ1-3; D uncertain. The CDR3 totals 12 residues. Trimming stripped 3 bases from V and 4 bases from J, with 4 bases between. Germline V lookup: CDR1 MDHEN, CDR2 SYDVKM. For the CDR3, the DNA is TGTGCCAGCAGTTTCACCGGAAACACCATATATTTT. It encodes CASSFTGNTIYF.

The CDR3 sequence is CASSLQGYNEKLFF. CDR3 bases: TGTGCCAGCAGTTTACAGGGGTATAATGAAAAACTGTTTTTT. This rearrangement joins TRBV6-5 to TRBJ1-4, with 7 positions matching TRBD1. V was pared by 4 bases and J by 4 bases, with 3 bases of the junction left unmatched. The CDR3 consists of 14 residues. CDR1 is MNHEY and CDR2 is SVGAGI in the germline V gene.

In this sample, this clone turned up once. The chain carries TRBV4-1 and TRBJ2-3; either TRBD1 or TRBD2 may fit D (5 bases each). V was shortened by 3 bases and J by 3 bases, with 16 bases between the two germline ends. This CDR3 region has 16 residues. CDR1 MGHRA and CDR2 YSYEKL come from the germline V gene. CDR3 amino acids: CASSQGVGRGTDTQYF. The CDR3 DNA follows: TGCGCCAGCAGCCAGGGGGTTGGGAGAGGAACAGATACGCAGTATTTT.

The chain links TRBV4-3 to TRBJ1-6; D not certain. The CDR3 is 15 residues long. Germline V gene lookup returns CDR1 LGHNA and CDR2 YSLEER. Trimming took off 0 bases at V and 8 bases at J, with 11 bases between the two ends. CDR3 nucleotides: TGCGCCAGCAGCCAAGATGCAACCCCTTATTCACCCCTCCACTTT. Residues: CASSQDATPYSPLHF.

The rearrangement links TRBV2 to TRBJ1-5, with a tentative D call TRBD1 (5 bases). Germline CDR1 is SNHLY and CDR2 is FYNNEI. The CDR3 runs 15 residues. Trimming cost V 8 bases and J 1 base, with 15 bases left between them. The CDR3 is CASRRDLGSNQPQHF. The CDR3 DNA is TGTGCCAGCCGTCGGGACCTAGGGAGCAATCAGCCCCAGCATTTT.

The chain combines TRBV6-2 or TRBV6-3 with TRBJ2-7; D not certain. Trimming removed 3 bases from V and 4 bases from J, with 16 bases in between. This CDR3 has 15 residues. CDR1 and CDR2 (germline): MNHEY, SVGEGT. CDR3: CASSYIRTVSYEQYF. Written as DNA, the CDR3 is TGTGCCAGCAGTTATATACGGACCGTATCATACGAGCAGTACTTC.

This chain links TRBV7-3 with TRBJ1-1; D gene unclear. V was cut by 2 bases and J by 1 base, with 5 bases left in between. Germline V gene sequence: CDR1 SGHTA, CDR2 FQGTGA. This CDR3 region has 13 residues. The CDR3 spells CASSLEQNTEAFF. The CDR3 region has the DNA TGTGCCAGCAGCTTAGAACAGAACACTGAAGCTTTCTTT.

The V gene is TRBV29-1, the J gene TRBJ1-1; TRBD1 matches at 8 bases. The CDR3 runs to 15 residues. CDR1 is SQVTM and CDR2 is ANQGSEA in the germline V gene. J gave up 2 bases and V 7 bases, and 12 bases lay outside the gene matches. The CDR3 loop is CSGHQGAGGNTEAFF. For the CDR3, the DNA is TGCAGCGGGCACCAGGGGGCAGGTGGCAACACTGAAGCTTTCTTT.